A selection of T cell receptor beta chains follows, all from one sample in a study of OX40 agonist ivuxolimab in advanced cancers. Assay: immunoSEQ multiplex PCR; the TCRdb copy retains only in-frame clones and omits some. This table has roughly 130,000 clones, 80% to 95% appearing once. This material consisted of CD4+ or CD8+ T cells sorted from blood, taken in a trial of the OX40 agonist ivuxolimab. The receptors were gathered from an adult with an advanced solid tumor such as melanoma, head and neck, liver or kidney cancer. Both conserved end residues are part of each CDR3. D genes are given only for firm matches. Size is stated for part of the rows, as once, few or many counts, or as a class when the clone is expanded.

j_call clone_size v_call d_call cdr3_aa cdr3_nt
TRBJ2-3 - TRBV11-1 - CASSLQGSTDTQYF TGTGCCAGCAGCTTACAGGGTTCCACAGATACGCAGTATTTT
TRBJ1-1 - TRBV7-9 TRBD1 CASSFPAGGNTEAFF TGTGCCAGCAGCTTCCCGGCAGGGGGCAACACTGAAGCTTTCTTT
TRBJ2-1 - TRBV19 - CASSSLRGAYNEQFF TGTGCCAGTAGTAGTCTCCGCGGGGCATACAATGAGCAGTTCTTC
TRBJ2-3 - TRBV2 TRBD2 CASTWGGFDTDTQYF TGTGCCAGCACCTGGGGGGGGTTTGACACAGATACGCAGTATTTT
TRBJ1-2 - TRBV20-1 - CSARRGDGYTF TGCAGTGCTAGAAGGGGGGATGGCTACACCTTC
TRBJ1-1 - TRBV28 - CASSNLNTEAFF TGTGCCAGCAGTAACTTGAACACTGAAGCTTTCTTT
TRBJ2-2 - TRBV5-5 TRBD2 CASRVGLAGGSTGELFF TGTGCCAGCAGGGTTGGACTAGCGGGAGGCAGCACCGGGGAGCTGTTTTTT
TRBJ1-3 - TRBV28 - CASSNPGAAGNTIYF TGTGCCAGCAGTAACCCAGGGGCCGCTGGAAACACCATATATTTT
TRBJ2-7 - TRBV7-9 TRBD1 CASSRIGTGGTYEQYF TGTGCCAGCAGCCGAATCGGGACAGGGGGAACATACGAGCAGTACTTC
TRBJ2-7 - TRBV6-1 TRBD1 CASSRDRQSYEQYF TGTGCCAGCAGCCGGGACAGGCAATCCTACGAGCAGTACTTC
TRBJ1-2 once TRBV5-4 - CASSIGFRADYGYTF TGTGCCAGCAGCATCGGCTTTAGGGCGGACTATGGCTACACCTTC
TRBJ2-1 - TRBV27 - CASSLLAGSGEQFF TGTGCCAGCAGTTTGCTAGCCGGATCAGGTGAGCAGTTCTTC
TRBJ2-3 - TRBV5-4 - CASSLRQFASTDTQYF TGTGCCAGCAGCTTGCGTCAGTTCGCTAGCACAGATACGCAGTATTTT
TRBJ1-3 - TRBV16 - CASSLQASGNTIYF TGTGCCAGCAGCTTACAGGCCTCTGGAAACACCATATATTTT
TRBJ1-1 few TRBV18 - CASSPGVNTEAFF TGTGCCAGCTCACCAGGGGTGAACACTGAAGCTTTCTTT
TRBJ1-5 - TRBV28 TRBD1 CASSYQGGHQPQHF TGTGCCAGCAGTTACCAGGGGGGACATCAGCCCCAGCATTTT
TRBJ1-5 - TRBV7-2 - CASSPYLQGYQPQHF TGTGCCAGCAGCCCTTACTTACAGGGTTATCAGCCCCAGCATTTT
TRBJ2-1 - TRBV7-2 - CASSPTIINEQFF TGTGCCAGCAGCCCGACGATAATCAATGAGCAGTTCTTC
TRBJ2-1 - TRBV5-1 TRBD2 CASSQRTSGGHDEQFF TGCGCCAGCAGCCAGCGGACTAGCGGGGGGCACGATGAGCAGTTCTTC
TRBJ2-7 - TRBV14 - CASSHSSGTEQYF TGTGCCAGCAGCCACTCCTCGGGGACCGAGCAGTACTTC
TRBJ2-5 - TRBV11-2 TRBD1 CASSHGWQGEQETQYF TGTGCCAGCAGCCACGGCTGGCAGGGGGAGCAAGAGACCCAGTACTTC
TRBJ1-4 - TRBV19 - CASSPIPDPNEKLFF TGTGCCAGTAGTCCGATACCAGACCCTAATGAAAAACTGTTTTTT
TRBJ2-3 - TRBV7-2 - CASSPRRGPFTDTQYF TGTGCCAGCAGCCCCCGTCGGGGACCCTTCACAGATACGCAGTATTTT
TRBJ2-1 - TRBV15 TRBD2 CATSRDLREINEQFF TGTGCCACCAGCAGAGATCTGCGGGAGATCAATGAGCAGTTCTTC
TRBJ2-3 few TRBV4-3 TRBD2 CASSQGLAGVNTQYF TGCGCCAGCAGCCAGGGACTAGCGGGAGTTAATACGCAGTATTTT
TRBJ2-5 - TRBV11-2 TRBD1 CASSFTTGTGGGETQYF TGTGCCAGCAGCTTCACCACCGGGACAGGGGGCGGAGAGACCCAGTACTTC
TRBJ2-5 - TRBV7-2 TRBD2 CASSLATSGGGETQYF TGTGCCAGCAGCTTAGCGACTAGCGGAGGAGGGGAGACCCAGTACTTC
TRBJ2-5 - TRBV9 - CASSAGRQETQYF TGTGCCAGCAGCGCAGGGAGGCAAGAGACCCAGTACTTC
TRBJ2-7 few TRBV28 - CASSLFRAGSYEQYF TGTGCCAGCAGTCTTTTCCGCGCGGGATCCTACGAGCAGTACTTC
TRBJ1-1 - TRBV6-5 - CASSLDTEAFF TGTGCCAGCAGCCTCGACACTGAAGCTTTCTTT
TRBJ1-1 - TRBV28 - CASSHQQAFF TGTGCCAGCAGCCACCAGCAAGCTTTCTTT
TRBJ2-5 - TRBV6-5 TRBD1 CASSRGTGRETQYF TGTGCCAGCAGCCGAGGGACAGGGAGGGAGACCCAGTACTTC
TRBJ2-7 - TRBV28 - CASSFGQQVSYEQYF TGTGCCAGCAGTTTCGGACAGCAAGTCTCCTACGAGCAGTACTTC
TRBJ2-2 - TRBV11-2 - CASSLLRGQNTGELFF TGTGCCAGCAGCTTACTGCGGGGTCAGAACACCGGGGAGCTGTTTTTT
TRBJ2-5 - TRBV28 TRBD1 CASSSRDRGRETQYF TGTGCCAGCAGTTCCCGGGACAGGGGCAGAGAGACCCAGTACTTC
TRBJ2-7 - TRBV14 TRBD1 CASRSGTAGYEQYF TGTGCCAGCAGGTCCGGGACAGCAGGCTACGAGCAGTACTTC